The 4 T cell receptor beta chains below come from one sample, sequenced in a study of T cell responses to AZD1222 COVID-19 vaccine. The table came from immunoSEQ multiplex PCR; TCRdb's copy has only in-frame clones and leaves some out. The table shows 110,000 to 150,000 clones, with 93% occurring only once. The input for sequencing was peripheral blood, taken on day 0 of AZD1222 vaccination. These receptors were taken from an adult in good health.

This chain uses TRBV16 with TRBJ1-2; D is perhaps TRBD1 (6 bases). The V and J ends lost 3 bases and 2 bases respectively, with 7 bases between them. The CDR3 spans 13 residues. CDR1 and CDR2 from the germline V gene are KGHSY and FQNENV. CDR3 in amino acids: CASSHGQNYGYTF. CDR3 coding DNA: TGTGCCAGCAGCCACGGACAGAACTATGGCTACACCTTC.

The V call is TRBV27, the J call TRBJ2-3; D may match TRBD1 or TRBD2 (5 bases each). The CDR3 has 15 residues. The germline V gene encodes CDR1 MNHEY and CDR2 SMNVEV (reference sequence). The V end lost 5 bases, the J end lost 2 bases, and 14 bases lay between the germline ends. CDR3 nucleotide sequence: TGTGCCAGCAGTCGCGAGGGGCAGAACACAGATACGCAGTATTTT. Translated, it gives CASSREGQNTDTQYF.

The V gene is TRBV4-1, the J gene TRBJ1-1; D gene unclear. Looked up from germline, CDR1 is MGHRA and CDR2 is YSYEKL. Deletions cut 5 bases from V and 2 bases from J, with 15 bases between. This CDR3 is 15 amino acids long. The CDR3 DNA follows: TGCGCCAGCAGCATCTCCCCCGGGAGCAACACTGAAGCTTTCTTT. Translated: CASSISPGSNTEAFF.

This clone was recorded a few times. This chain links TRBV7-3 with TRBJ2-2; D call uncertain. In germline, CDR1 is SGHTA, CDR2 FQGTGA. This CDR3 has 16 amino acids. V lost 1 base to trimming and J lost 6 bases, with 15 bases between them. The CDR3 DNA is TGTGCCAGCAGCTTAATTAGGTCCAGCCACGCCGGGGAGCTGTTTTTT. This gives the protein CASSLIRSSHAGELFF.